Below, 25 T cell receptor beta chains from the same sample are listed, as sequenced in a study of CD8+CD57+ T cells in acquired aplastic anemia. The study profiled TCR beta VDJ and CDR3 using genomic DNA as template. TCRdb re-called the reads through MiXCR, storing one row per CDR3 protein. Among about 180,000 distinct CDR3 sequences listed, about half were seen once. An expansion of CD8+CD57+ cells by flow cytometry had been shown in patients chosen for sequencing. Sequenced input: sorted CD4+, CD8+, or CD8+CD57+ T cells (not recorded which) from PBMCs. Every receptor here comes from a human donor with aplastic anemia.

This rearrangement joins TRBV14 to TRBJ2-2; no firm D call. Germline V gene lookup returns CDR1 SGHDN and CDR2 FVKESK. Trimming stripped 4 bases from V and 5 bases from J, with 11 bases between. The CDR3 has 14 amino acids. The CDR3 sequence is CASSPWHATGELFF. Written as DNA, the CDR3 is TGTGCCAGCAGCCCCTGGCATGCGACCGGGGAGCTGTTTTTT.

With respect to this clonotype: A much more abundant neighbour one base away suggests this may be a read error. The chain links TRBV5-1 to TRBJ1-4, with D possibly TRBD1 on 5 matching bases. This CDR3 spans 15 amino acids. The germline gives CDR1 SGHRS, CDR2 YFSETQ. V lost 0 bases and J lost 12, with 18 bases in between. CDR3 loop: CASSLAGGEMRELFF. In DNA, the CDR3 is TGCGCCAGCAGCTTGGCCGGGGGGGAAATGAGGGAACTGTTTTTT.

This clonotype was seen at least ten times. This sequence joins TRBV6-4 and TRBJ1-5; D perhaps matches TRBD1 (5 bases). The V end lost 7 bases, the J end lost 10 bases, and 17 bases lay between the germline ends. From germline, CDR1 is MRHNA and CDR2 SNTAGT. This CDR3 is 13 amino acids long. The chain's CDR3 is CASIWDAAGPQHF. Here the CDR3 DNA reads TGTGCCAGCATTTGGGACGCCGCTGGACCCCAGCATTTT.

V and J are TRBV30 and TRBJ1-2; D is unresolved. Germline V CDR1 and CDR2: GTSNPN, SVGIG (reference sequence). V lost 0 bases, J lost 8 bases, and 10 bases lay in between. The CDR3 runs to 12 residues. Here the CDR3 DNA reads TGTGCCTGGAGTGTACAAGGGTACGGCTACACCTTC. This sequence encodes CAWSVQGYGYTF.

This chain links TRBV24-1 with TRBJ2-5; TRBD2 matches 13 bases. The trim removed 4 bases at V and 3 bases at J, leaving 7 bases unmatched. The germline gives CDR1 KGHDR, CDR2 SFDVKD. This CDR3 has 17 amino acids. CDR3 sequence reads: CATSEATSGRAKETQYF. For the CDR3, the DNA is TGTGCCACCAGTGAGGCAACTAGCGGGAGGGCTAAAGAGACCCAGTACTTC.

The chain is built from TRBV2 and TRBJ2-6; D remains ambiguous. The CDR3 is 15 residues long. Between the trimmed V and J ends, which lost 7 bases and 3 bases, there was a span of 13 bases. Germline CDR1 reads SNHLY; CDR2 reads FYNNEI. CDR3 sequence: CASKAAVFGANVLTF. In DNA, the CDR3 is TGTGCCAGCAAAGCTGCAGTCTTTGGGGCCAACGTCCTGACTTTC.

The genes are TRBV20-1 and TRBJ2-1; the match to TRBD2 covers 11 bases. The J segment lost 6 bases and the V segment lost 6 bases, leaving 13 bases of the junction unmatched. The CDR3 has 16 amino acids. Germline values: CDR1 DFQATT, CDR2 SNEGSKA (reference sequence). In nucleotides, the CDR3 is TGCAGTGCCAGCAACCCTAGCGGGGGGCCGCGCAATGAGCAGTTCTTC. Translated, it gives CSASNPSGGPRNEQFF.

This clonotype turned up a few times. This sequence joins TRBV5-6 and TRBJ1-5; D not resolved. With 0 bases removed from V and 5 bases from J, the gap between germline ends came to 6 bases. This CDR3 has 13 residues. Germline CDR1 is SGHDT and CDR2 is YYEEEE. The CDR3 DNA reads as TGTGCCAGCAGCTTGGCATCCGATCAGCCCCAGCATTTT. This codes for CASSLASDQPQHF.

As regards this clonotype: A read error is possible here, since a much larger clone lies one base away. The chain has TRBV6-1 and TRBJ2-5; tentatively, D is TRBD1 (6 bases). CDR3 length: 15 amino acids. V shed 10 bases and J shed 6 bases, with 24 bases lying between them. CDR1 is MNHNS, CDR2 SASEGT, per germline. The CDR3 DNA reads TGTGCCACCACCAGACAGGCGCAGCCCGGACAGACCCAGTACTTC. The encoded protein is CATTRQAQPGQTQYF.

The gene calls are TRBV12-5 and TRBJ1-2; no clear D gene. Per germline, CDR1 LGHNT and CDR2 FRNRAP. With 2 bases removed from V and 4 bases from J, the gap between germline ends came to 8 bases. CDR3 size: 13 residues. Written as DNA, the CDR3 is TGTGCTAGTGGTTTGCCCAACGTCTATGGCTACACCTTC. Its translation: CASGLPNVYGYTF.

This clonotype appeared many times. The rearrangement uses TRBV20-1 and TRBJ2-2; 7 nucleotides line up with TRBD1. V was clipped by 5 bases and J by 0 bases; unmatched bases: 3. The germline CDR1 and CDR2 sequences are DFQATT and SNEGSKA (reference sequence). The CDR3 spans 14 residues. The CDR3 here is CSAAGTANTGELFF. The CDR3 coding sequence is TGCAGTGCTGCCGGGACAGCGAACACCGGGGAGCTGTTTTTT.

Only a few counts were recorded for this clonotype. The genes are TRBV29-1 and TRBJ2-1, with unresolved D. Germline assignment: CDR1 SQVTM and CDR2 ANQGSEA. Trimming took 6 bases from V and 9 from J, leaving 18 bases between them. The CDR3 has 13 amino acids. In DNA form, the CDR3 reads TGCAGCGTAGCCTCGGGCGTAAGGAGTGAGCAGTTCTTC. This sequence encodes CSVASGVRSEQFF.

The chain links TRBV19 to TRBJ2-1, with 8 positions matching TRBD1. V was pared by 7 bases and J by 4 bases, with 3 bases of the junction left unmatched. This CDR3 region has 13 residues. CDR1 and CDR2 (germline): LNHDA, SQIVND (reference sequence). CDR3 DNA: TGTGCCAGTATCGACAGGGGTTACAATGAGCAGTTCTTC. Amino acid sequence: CASIDRGYNEQFF. Combining the CDR3 with reference TRBV19 and TRBJ2-1 gives the whole variable domain DGGITQSPKYLFRKEGQNVTLSCEQNLNHDAMYWYRQDPGQGLRLIYYSQIVNDFQKGDIAEGYSVSREKKESFPLTVTSAQKNPTAFYLCASIDRGYNEQFFGPGTRLTVL.

The gene calls are TRBV5-1 and TRBJ2-3, with 10 bases fitting TRBD2. Germline V CDR1 and CDR2: SGHRS, YFSETQ. Trimming at V came to 4 bases and at J to 2 bases, leaving 4 bases not matched to a gene. The CDR3 has 15 residues. The CDR3 bases are TGCGCCAGCAGCGGAACTAGCGGGGTCACAGATACGCAGTATTTT. Protein product: CASSGTSGVTDTQYF.

On this clonotype: A read error is possible here, since a much larger clone lies one base away. The chain joins TRBV20-1 to TRBJ2-1; 9 bases map to TRBD2. The CDR3 sequence is 14 residues long. CDR1 DFQATT and CDR2 SNEGSKA come from the germline V gene (reference sequence). CDR3 coding DNA: TGCAGGGCCCATAGCGGGGGTTCCTACAATGAGCAGTTCTTC. Protein product: CRAHSGGSYNEQFF.

This clonotype was detected ten times or more. This rearrangement joins TRBV7-8 to TRBJ2-7; no reliable D call. CDR3 length equals 14 residues. Germline V gene data show CDR1 as SGHVS and CDR2 as FQNEAQ. V gave up 5 bases and J gave up 0 bases, with 11 bases separating them. The CDR3 loop reads CASSQRRISYEQYF. In nucleotides, the CDR3 is TGTGCCAGCAGCCAGCGACGGATCTCCTACGAGCAGTACTTC.

This clonotype appeared many times. This chain joins TRBV6-1 and TRBJ2-4; 9 bases line up with TRBD1. Germline V CDR1 and CDR2: MNHNS, SASEGT. This CDR3 comprises 16 residues. V lost 2 bases and J lost 6; bases outside the gene matches: 8. The CDR3 loop reads CASSERTGQGGNIQYF. CDR3 sequence (DNA): TGTGCCAGCAGTGAACGAACGGGACAGGGTGGAAACATTCAGTACTTC.

There are many counts of this clonotype. This sequence joins TRBV5-6 and TRBJ1-2; unclear D gene. There are 14 residues in the CDR3. CDR1 is SGHDT, CDR2 YYEEEE, per germline. Between the trimmed V and J ends, which lost 4 bases and 8 bases, there was a span of 18 bases. The CDR3 protein is CASSRTGDLWGYTF. As DNA, the CDR3 is TGTGCCAGCAGCCGGACCGGGGATTTATGGGGCTACACCTTC. Based on the CDR3 plus reference TRBV5-6 and TRBJ1-2, the full variable domain is DAGVTQSPTHLIKTRGQQVTLRCSPKSGHDTVSWYQQALGQGPQFIFQYYEEEERQRGNFPDRFSGHQFPNYSSELNVNALLLGDSALYLCASSRTGDLWGYTFGSGTRLTVV.

In its sample, this clonotype was seen many times. V and J are TRBV6-5 and TRBJ1-4; 7 nucleotides align to TRBD1. The CDR3 runs 13 residues. In germline, CDR1 is MNHEY, CDR2 SVGAGI. Trimming took 4 bases from V and 8 from J; bases not matched to a gene: 4. The CDR3 is CASSLTGDEKLFF. For the CDR3, the DNA is TGTGCCAGCAGTTTAACAGGGGACGAAAAACTGTTTTTT.

The table lists this clonotype with many counts. This rearrangement joins TRBV7-8 to TRBJ1-3; a weak D match, TRBD1 (5 bases). The CDR3 spans 17 residues. Germline CDR1 SGHVS, CDR2 FQNEAQ. The V end lost 1 base, the J end lost 0 bases, and 13 bases lay between the germline ends. CDR3 nucleotide sequence: TGTGCCAGCAGCTTAGTCCGGGGCCGGGGCTCTGGAAACACCATATATTTT. Protein product: CASSLVRGRGSGNTIYF.

This clonotype was seen at least ten times. The rearrangement joins TRBV30 to TRBJ1-6; D is possibly TRBD1 (6 bases). The germline V and J ends were trimmed by 6 bases and 10 bases, with 16 bases remaining between them. This CDR3 region has 13 residues. CDR1 is GTSNPN and CDR2 is SVGIG in the germline V gene (reference sequence). Here the CDR3 reads CACGGQTNSPLHF. CDR3 nucleotide sequence: TGTGCCTGTGGCGGACAGACGAACTCACCCCTCCACTTT.

Regarding this clonotype: The CDR3 carries no conserved terminal phenylalanine or tryptophan, so it likely arises from a read error. J is TRBJ2-2 and V is TRBV5-4; no clear D. From germline, CDR1 is SGHNT and CDR2 YYREEE (reference sequence). The CDR3 has 12 residues. The ends were cut back, 5 bases at V and 5 bases at J, with 7 bases in the middle. The chain's CDR3 is CASSPLTGELFL. In DNA, the CDR3 is TGTGCCAGCAGTCCGTTGACCGGGGAGCTGTTTCTT.

The V and J genes are TRBV9 and TRBJ2-5; 7 nucleotides line up with TRBD2. The CDR3 is made up of 15 amino acids. The J segment lost 2 bases and the V segment lost 0 bases, leaving 4 bases of the junction unmatched. Germline CDR1 and CDR2: SGDLS and YYNGEE. The CDR3 nucleotides read TGTGCCAGCAGCGTAGGAGGGAGGGAACAAGAGACCCAGTACTTC. Amino acid sequence: CASSVGGREQETQYF.

In this sample, this clonotype turned up once. J is TRBJ2-7 and V is TRBV4-3; D possibly corresponds to TRBD2 (6 bases). The CDR3 extends over 15 amino acids. The V end lost 4 bases, the J end lost 3 bases, and 16 bases lay between the germline ends. The V gene's germline CDR1 is LGHNA and CDR2 YSLEER. CDR3 protein: CASSPGVGGFYEQYF. DNA of the CDR3: TGCGCCAGCAGCCCAGGCGTGGGGGGATTCTACGAGCAGTACTTC.

The rearrangement joins TRBV4-1 to TRBJ1-2; no reliable D call. Germline V lookup: CDR1 MGHRA, CDR2 YSYEKL. The CDR3 spans 15 residues. V was pared by 1 base and J by 8 bases, with 17 bases between. The CDR3 reads CASSQAAAQARGYTF. CDR3 sequence (DNA): TGCGCCAGCAGCCAAGCGGCAGCCCAGGCGAGGGGCTACACCTTC.